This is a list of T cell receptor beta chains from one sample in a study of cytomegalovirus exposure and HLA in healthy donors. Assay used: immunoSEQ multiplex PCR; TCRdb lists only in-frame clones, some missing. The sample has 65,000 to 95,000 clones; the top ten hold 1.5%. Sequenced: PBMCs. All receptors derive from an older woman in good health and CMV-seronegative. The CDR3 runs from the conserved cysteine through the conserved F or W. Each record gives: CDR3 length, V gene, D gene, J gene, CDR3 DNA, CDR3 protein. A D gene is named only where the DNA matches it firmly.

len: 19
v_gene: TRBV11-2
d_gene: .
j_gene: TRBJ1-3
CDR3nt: TGTGCCAGCAGCTTAGAAGTTGCGCAGGGGACGGTCTCTGGAAACACCATATATTTT
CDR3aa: CASSLEVAQGTVSGNTIYF

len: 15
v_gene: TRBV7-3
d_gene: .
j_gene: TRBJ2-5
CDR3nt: TGTGCCAGCAGCTTGGATCCGGGGTCGGTAGAGACCCAGTACTTC
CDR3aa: CASSLDPGSVETQYF

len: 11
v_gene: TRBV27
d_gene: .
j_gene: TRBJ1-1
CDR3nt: TGTGCCAGCAGGGGAGTCACTGAAGCTTTCTTT
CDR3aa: CASRGVTEAFF

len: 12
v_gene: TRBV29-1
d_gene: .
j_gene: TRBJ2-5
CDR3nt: TGCAGCGTTGAGCCCGGAGGGGAGACCCAGTACTTC
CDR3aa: CSVEPGGETQYF

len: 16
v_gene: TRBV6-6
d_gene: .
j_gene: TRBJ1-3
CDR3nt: TGTGCCAGCAGTTACTCGAGATCACTCTCTGGAAACACCATATATTTT
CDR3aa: CASSYSRSLSGNTIYF

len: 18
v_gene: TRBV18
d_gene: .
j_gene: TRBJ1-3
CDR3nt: TGTGCCAGCTCACCACTCGCCCCCGGGGGGTCGCACGGAAACACCATATATTTT
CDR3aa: CASSPLAPGGSHGNTIYF

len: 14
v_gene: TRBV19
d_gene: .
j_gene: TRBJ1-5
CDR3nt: TGTGCCAGTAGTATTGGGCAGGGGCATCAGCCCCAGCATTTT
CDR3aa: CASSIGQGHQPQHF

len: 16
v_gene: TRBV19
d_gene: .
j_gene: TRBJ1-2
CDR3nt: TGTGCCAGTAGTATAGATCTCGCAGGGTGGTCGTCGGGCTACACCTTC
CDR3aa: CASSIDLAGWSSGYTF

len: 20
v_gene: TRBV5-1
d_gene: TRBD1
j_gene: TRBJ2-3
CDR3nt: TGCGCCAGCAGCCATGGGGACATAGAGACAGGGGGCGATAGCACAGATACGCAGTATTTT
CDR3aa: CASSHGDIETGGDSTDTQYF

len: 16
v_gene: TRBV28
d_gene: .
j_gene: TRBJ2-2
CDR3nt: TGTGCCAGCAGTCCAGATTGGGGCGCAAACACCGGGGAGCTGTTTTTT
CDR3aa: CASSPDWGANTGELFF

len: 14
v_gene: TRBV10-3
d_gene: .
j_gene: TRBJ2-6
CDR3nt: TGTGCCATCGAGGATGGATCTGGGGCCAACGTCCTGACTTTC
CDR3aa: CAIEDGSGANVLTF

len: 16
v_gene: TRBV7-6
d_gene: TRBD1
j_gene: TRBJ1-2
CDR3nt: TGTGCCAGCAGCTTAGCGAACGTGCAGGGGGGCTATGGCTACACCTTC
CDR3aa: CASSLANVQGGYGYTF

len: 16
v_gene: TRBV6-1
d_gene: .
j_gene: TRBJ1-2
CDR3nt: TGTGCCAGCAGTGCGGAGGGGGGGAGGTCTAACTATGGCTACACCTTC
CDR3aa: CASSAEGGRSNYGYTF

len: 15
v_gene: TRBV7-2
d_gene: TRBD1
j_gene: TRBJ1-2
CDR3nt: TGTGCCAGCAGCTCCCGGGACAGGGGGCTCTATGGCTACACCTTC
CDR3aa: CASSSRDRGLYGYTF

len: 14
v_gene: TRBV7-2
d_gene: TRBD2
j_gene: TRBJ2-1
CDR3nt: TGTGCCAGCAGCAGGGACTACGGCAACAATGAGCAGTTCTTC
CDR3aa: CASSRDYGNNEQFF

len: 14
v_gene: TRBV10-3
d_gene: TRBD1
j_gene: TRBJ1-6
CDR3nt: TGTGCCATCAGTGGGGGGACAGGCTATTCACCCCTCCACTTT
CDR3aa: CAISGGTGYSPLHF

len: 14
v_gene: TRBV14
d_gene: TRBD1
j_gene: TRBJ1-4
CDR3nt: TGTGCCAGCAGCCCAGGACAGGGTAGAGAAAAACTGTTTTTT
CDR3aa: CASSPGQGREKLFF

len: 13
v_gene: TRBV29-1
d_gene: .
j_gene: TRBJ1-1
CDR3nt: TGCAGCGAATCGCAGGGCATGAACACTGAAGCTTTCTTT
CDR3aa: CSESQGMNTEAFF

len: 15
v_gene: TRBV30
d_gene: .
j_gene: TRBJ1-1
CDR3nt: TGTGCCTGGAGTAGAGAGAGGAGGATTGGCACTGAAGCTTTCTTT
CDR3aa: CAWSRERRIGTEAFF

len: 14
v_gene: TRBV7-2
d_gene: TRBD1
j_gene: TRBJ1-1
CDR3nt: TGTGCCAGCAGCATTGGACAGGCGAACACTGAAGCTTTCTTT
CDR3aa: CASSIGQANTEAFF

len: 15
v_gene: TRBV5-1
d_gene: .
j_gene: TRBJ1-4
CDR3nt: TGCGCCAGCAGCTTTGGAGGGGCGACTAATGAAAAACTGTTTTTT
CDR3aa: CASSFGGATNEKLFF

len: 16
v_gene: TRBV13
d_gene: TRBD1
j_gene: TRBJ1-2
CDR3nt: TGTGCCAGCAGCTCTGGACAGGGAGACGAGAAACGCGGCTACACCTTC
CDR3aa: CASSSGQGDEKRGYTF

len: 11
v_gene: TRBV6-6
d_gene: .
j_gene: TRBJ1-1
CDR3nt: TGTGCCAGCAGTCAGGACAGCCGGGCTTTCTTT
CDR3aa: CASSQDSRAFF

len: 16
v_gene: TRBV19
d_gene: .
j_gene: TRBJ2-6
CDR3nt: TGTGCCACCAGAGAGGAGCCGGGCTCTGGGGCCAACGTCCTGACTTTC
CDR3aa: CATREEPGSGANVLTF

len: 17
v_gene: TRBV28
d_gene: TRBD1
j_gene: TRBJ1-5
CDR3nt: TGTGCCAGCAGTTCCGGACAGGGAAGAGGGGGCAATCAGCCCCAGCATTTT
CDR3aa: CASSSGQGRGGNQPQHF

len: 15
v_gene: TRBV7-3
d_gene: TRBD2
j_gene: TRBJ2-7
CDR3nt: TGTGCCAGCAGCTCCCTAGCGGGGCCCTCCCACGAGCAGTACTTC
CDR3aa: CASSSLAGPSHEQYF

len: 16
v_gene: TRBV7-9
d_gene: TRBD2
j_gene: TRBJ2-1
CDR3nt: TGTGCCAGCAGCCACAGCGGGACTAGCGCTTACAATGAGCAGTTCTTC
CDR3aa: CASSHSGTSAYNEQFF

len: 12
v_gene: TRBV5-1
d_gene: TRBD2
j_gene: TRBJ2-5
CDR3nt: TGCGCCAGCAGCGAGCGGGGGGAGACCCAGTACTTC
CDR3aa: CASSERGETQYF

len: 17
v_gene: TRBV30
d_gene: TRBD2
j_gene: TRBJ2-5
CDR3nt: TGTGCCTGGAGTCCAGGGCTAGCGGGAGCCTATGGGGAGACCCAGTACTTC
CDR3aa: CAWSPGLAGAYGETQYF

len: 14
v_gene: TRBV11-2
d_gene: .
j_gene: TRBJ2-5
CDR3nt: TGTGCCAGCAGCTTAGATCCCCTCTATAATACCCAGTACTTC
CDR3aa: CASSLDPLYNTQYF

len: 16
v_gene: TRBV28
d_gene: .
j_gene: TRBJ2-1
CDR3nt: TGTGCCAGCAGTCTCACCCAACTGCACGGCGGGGATGAGCAGTTCTTC
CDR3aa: CASSLTQLHGGDEQFF

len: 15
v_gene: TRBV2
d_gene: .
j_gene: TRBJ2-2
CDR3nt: TGTGCCAGCAAAGGACTAAGCGTATCACCCGGGGAGCTGTTTTTT
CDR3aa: CASKGLSVSPGELFF

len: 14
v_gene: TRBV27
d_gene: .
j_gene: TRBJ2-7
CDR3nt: TGTGCCAGTTCTAGCAATAGGGGGTCCTACGAGCAGTACTTC
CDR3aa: CASSSNRGSYEQYF

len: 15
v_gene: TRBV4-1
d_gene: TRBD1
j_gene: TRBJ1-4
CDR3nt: TGCGCCAGCAGCCCGAGACAGGGCGAGGGGGAAAAACTGTTTTTT
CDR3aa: CASSPRQGEGEKLFF

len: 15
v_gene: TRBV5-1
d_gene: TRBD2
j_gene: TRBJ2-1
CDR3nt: TGCGCCAGCAGCTACGGGACTAGCGGGAACAATGAGCAGTTCTTC
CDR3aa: CASSYGTSGNNEQFF

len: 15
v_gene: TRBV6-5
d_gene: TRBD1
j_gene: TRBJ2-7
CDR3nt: TGTGCCAGCAGTAGAGAACGGGACAGGGGGTACGAGCAGTACTTC
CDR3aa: CASSRERDRGYEQYF

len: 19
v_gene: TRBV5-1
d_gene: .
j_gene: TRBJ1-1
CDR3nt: TGCGCCAGCAGCCGTATAATCCTATTGGAAAGGGACATGAACACTGAAGCTTTCTTT
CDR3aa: CASSRIILLERDMNTEAFF

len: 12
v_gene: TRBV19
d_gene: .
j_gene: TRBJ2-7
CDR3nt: TGTGCCAGTAGTGGTCAGGGTGACGAGCAGTACTTC
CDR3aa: CASSGQGDEQYF

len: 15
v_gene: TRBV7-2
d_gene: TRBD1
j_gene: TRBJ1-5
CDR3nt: TGTGCCAGCAGCTCGACAGGGGGCGTTAGTCAGCCCCAGCATTTT
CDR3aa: CASSSTGGVSQPQHF

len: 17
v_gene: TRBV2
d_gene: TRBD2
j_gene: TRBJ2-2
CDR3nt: TGTGCCAGCAGTGGGACTAGCGGGAGCTTGGCCACCGGGGAGCTGTTTTTT
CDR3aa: CASSGTSGSLATGELFF

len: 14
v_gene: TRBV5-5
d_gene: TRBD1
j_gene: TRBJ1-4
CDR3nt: TGTGCCAGCAGCTCCGGACAGGGAGGAGAAAAACTGTTTTTT
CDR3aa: CASSSGQGGEKLFF

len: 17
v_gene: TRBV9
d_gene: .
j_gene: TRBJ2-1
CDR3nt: TGTGCCAGCAGCCTGGGAGGAAGTATCAACCTCTACAATGAGCAGTTCTTC
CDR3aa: CASSLGGSINLYNEQFF

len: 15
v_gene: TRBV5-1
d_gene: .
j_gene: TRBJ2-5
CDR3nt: TGCGCCAGCAGCTTGGCCAACTATTTAGAGGAGACCCAGTACTTC
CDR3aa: CASSLANYLEETQYF

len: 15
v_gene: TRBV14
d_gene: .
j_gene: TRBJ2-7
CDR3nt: TGTGCCAGCAGCCAATCCGGTCCCCCCAGGAACGAGCAGTACTTC
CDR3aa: CASSQSGPPRNEQYF

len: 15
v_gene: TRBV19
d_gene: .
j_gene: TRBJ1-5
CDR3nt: TGTGCCAGTAGTATGCTCAGGGGTGAAAGTCAGCCCCAGCATTTT
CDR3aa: CASSMLRGESQPQHF

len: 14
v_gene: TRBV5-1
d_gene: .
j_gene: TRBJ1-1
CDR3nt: TGCGCCAGCAGCTTGGGGGCAGAACACACTGAAGCTTTCTTT
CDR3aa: CASSLGAEHTEAFF

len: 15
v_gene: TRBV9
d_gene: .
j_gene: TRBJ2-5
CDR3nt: TGTGCCAGCAGCTCTTTTAGAGAGACTAGAGCAACCCAGTACTTC
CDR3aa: CASSSFRETRATQYF

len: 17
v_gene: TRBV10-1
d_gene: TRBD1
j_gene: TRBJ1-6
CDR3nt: TGCGCCAGCAGTGAGTCCGGGACAGGGGACTATAATTCACCCCTCCACTTT
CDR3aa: CASSESGTGDYNSPLHF

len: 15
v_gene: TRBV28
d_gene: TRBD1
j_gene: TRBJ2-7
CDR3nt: TGTGCCAGCAGCCGAGGGACAGGGAACTCCTACGAGCAGTACTTC
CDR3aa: CASSRGTGNSYEQYF

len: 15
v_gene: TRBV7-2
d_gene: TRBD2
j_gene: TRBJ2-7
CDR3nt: TGTGCCAGCAGCACCGGACTAGCGGGAACCTACGAGCAGTACTTC
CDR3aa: CASSTGLAGTYEQYF

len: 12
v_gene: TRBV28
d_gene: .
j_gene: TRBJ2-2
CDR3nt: TGTGCCAGCAGTTATGGGCCAGGGGAGCTGTTTTTT
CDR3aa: CASSYGPGELFF

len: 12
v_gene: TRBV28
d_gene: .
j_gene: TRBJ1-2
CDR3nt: TGTGCCAGCAGTTCAACAGGGTATGGCTACACCTTC
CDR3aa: CASSSTGYGYTF

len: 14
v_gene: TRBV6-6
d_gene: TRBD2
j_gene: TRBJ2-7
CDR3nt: TGTGCCAGCAGTGGAGGGACTAGCGAACCGGAGCAGTACTTC
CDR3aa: CASSGGTSEPEQYF